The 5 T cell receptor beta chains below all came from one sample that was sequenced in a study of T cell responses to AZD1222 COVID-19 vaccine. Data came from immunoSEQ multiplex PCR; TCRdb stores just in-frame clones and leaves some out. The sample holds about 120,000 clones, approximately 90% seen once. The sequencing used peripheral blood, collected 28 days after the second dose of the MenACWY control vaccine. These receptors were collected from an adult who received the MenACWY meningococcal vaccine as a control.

The CDR3 is CASSQLGQETQYF. The CDR3 DNA follows: TGTGCCAGCAGCCAACTGGGGCAAGAGACCCAGTACTTC. J is TRBJ2-5 and V is TRBV3-1 (or the pseudogene TRBV3-2); D remains ambiguous. The CDR3 runs 13 residues. Germline CDR1 is LGHDT and CDR2 is YNNKEL (reference sequence). V was clipped by 2 bases and J by 2 bases, with 6 bases between them.

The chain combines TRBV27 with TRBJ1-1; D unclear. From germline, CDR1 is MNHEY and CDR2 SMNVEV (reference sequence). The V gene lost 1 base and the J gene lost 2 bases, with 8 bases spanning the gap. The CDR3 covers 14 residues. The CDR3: CASSLYSPNTEAFF. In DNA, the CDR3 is TGTGCCAGCAGTTTATACAGCCCTAACACTGAAGCTTTCTTT.

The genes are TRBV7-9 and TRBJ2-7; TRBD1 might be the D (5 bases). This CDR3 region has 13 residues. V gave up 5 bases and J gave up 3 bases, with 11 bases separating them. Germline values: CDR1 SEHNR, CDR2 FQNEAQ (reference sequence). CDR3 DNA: TGTGCCAGCAGCCCTGACAGCCACTACGAGCAGTACTTC. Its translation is CASSPDSHYEQYF.

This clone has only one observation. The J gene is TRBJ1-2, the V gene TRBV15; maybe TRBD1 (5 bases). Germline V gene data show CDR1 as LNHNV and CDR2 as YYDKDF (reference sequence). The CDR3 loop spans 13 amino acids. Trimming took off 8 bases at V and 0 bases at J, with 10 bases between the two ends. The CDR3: CATEGTSNYGYTF. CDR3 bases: TGTGCCACCGAGGGGACCTCTAACTATGGCTACACCTTC.

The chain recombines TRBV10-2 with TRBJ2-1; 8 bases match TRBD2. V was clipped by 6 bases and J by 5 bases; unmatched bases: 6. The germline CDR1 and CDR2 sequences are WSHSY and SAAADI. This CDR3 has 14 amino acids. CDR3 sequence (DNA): TGCGCCAGCAGGTGGACTAGCACGGACAATGAGCAGTTCTTC. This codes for CASRWTSTDNEQFF.